This T cell receptor (beta chain) is from a study of cytomegalovirus exposure and HLA in healthy donors. In the study overall: An analysis done earlier identified around 100 million unique TCR beta sequences from about 179 million T cells. Findings and caveats of the study: TRBV6-2, TRBV6-3 and some other V segments were unresolvable in 87-base-pair reads. A link between a missense DCLRE1C variant and TCR beta V- and J-gene trimming emerged from a later analysis.

With regard to this clone: Its target is not known.

V lost 3 bases, J lost 3 bases, and 9 bases lay in between. The CDR3 sequence is 13 residues long. Looked up from germline, CDR1 is LNHDA and CDR2 is SQIVND (reference sequence). The PCR was carried out with 60 Vbeta primers and 13 Jbeta primers. Here immunoSEQ multiplex PCR was the method, and the copy in TCRdb shows in-frame clones only, minus some. The sample records about 190,000 clones, more than 85% being singletons. The sequencing input was PBMCs. The receptor was derived from a woman younger than 35 in good health and CMV-seronegative. The V and J genes are TRBV19 and TRBJ2-7, with D possibly TRBD1 on 5 matching bases. The CDR3 protein is CASSMVQGYEQYF. CDR3 nucleotide sequence: TGTGCCAGTAGTATGGTCCAGGGCTACGAGCAGTACTTC. The entire variable domain, with the rest obtained from reference TRBV19 and TRBJ2-7, is as follows: DGGITQSPKYLFRKEGQNVTLSCEQNLNHDAMYWYRQDPGQGLRLIYYSQIVNDFQKGDIAEGYSVSREKKESFPLTVTSAQKNPTAFYLCASSMVQGYEQYFGPGTRLTVT.